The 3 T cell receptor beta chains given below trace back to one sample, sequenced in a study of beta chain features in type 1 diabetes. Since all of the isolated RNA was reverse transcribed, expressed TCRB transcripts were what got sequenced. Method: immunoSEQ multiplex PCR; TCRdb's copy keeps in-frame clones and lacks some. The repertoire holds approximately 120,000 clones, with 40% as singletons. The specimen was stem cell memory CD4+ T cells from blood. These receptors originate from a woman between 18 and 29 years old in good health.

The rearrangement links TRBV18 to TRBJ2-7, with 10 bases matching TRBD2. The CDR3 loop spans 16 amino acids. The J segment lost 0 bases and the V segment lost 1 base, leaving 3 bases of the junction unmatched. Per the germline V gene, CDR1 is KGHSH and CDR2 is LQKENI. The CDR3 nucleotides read TGTGCCAGCTCACCACTCCCTAGCGGGAGCTCCTACGAGCAGTACTTC. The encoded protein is CASSPLPSGSSYEQYF.

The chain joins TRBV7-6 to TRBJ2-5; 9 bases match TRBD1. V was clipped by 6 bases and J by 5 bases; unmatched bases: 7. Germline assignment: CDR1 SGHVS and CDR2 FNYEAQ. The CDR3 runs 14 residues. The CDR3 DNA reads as TGTGCCAGCAGTTCGAACAGGGGGCACGAGACCCAGTACTTC. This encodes CASSSNRGHETQYF.

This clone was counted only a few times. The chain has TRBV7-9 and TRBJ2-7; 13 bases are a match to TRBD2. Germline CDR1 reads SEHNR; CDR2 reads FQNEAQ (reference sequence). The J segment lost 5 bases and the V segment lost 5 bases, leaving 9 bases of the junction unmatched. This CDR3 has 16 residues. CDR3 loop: CASSPGLAGEKNEQYF. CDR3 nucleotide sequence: TGTGCCAGCAGCCCCGGACTAGCGGGAGAGAAGAACGAGCAGTACTTC.